The 18 T cell receptor beta chains below all came from one sample that was sequenced in a study of neurological immune-mediated disorders. TCRdb processed the 5' RACE reads anew with MiXCR; each CDR3 protein has one entry. The sample shows 46,000 or so distinct CDR3 sequences, around 4.5% of them seen only once. The sequencing input was PBMCs. Every receptor here comes from an older woman with multiple sclerosis.

Remarks on this clonotype: One base away lies a much larger clone, so this may be a sequencing read error. J is TRBJ1-1 and V is TRBV29-1; tentatively, D is TRBD1 (5 bases). The length of the CDR3 is 13 residues. CDR1 SQVTM and CDR2 ANQGSEA come from the germline V gene. V was cut by 4 bases and J by 4 bases, with 13 bases left in between. The CDR3 loop reads CSVVGSGSTEAFF. The CDR3 coding sequence is TGCAGCGTTGTAGGTTCAGGGAGCACTGAAGCTTTCTTT. Complete variable domain (other parts from reference TRBV29-1 and TRBJ1-1): SAVISQKPSRDICQRGTSLTIQCQVDSQVTMMFWYRQQPGQSLTLIATANQGSEATYESGFVIDKFPISRPNLTFSTLTVSNMSPEDSSIYLCSVVGSGSTEAFFGQGTRLTVV.

There are many counts of this clonotype. The chain links TRBV5-1 to TRBJ2-7, with TRBD1 matching 7 bases. Germline values: CDR1 SGHRS, CDR2 YFSETQ. The CDR3 contains 13 residues. The J segment lost 2 bases and the V segment lost 5 bases, leaving 4 bases of the junction unmatched. CDR3 nucleotides: TGCGCCAGCAGTTTCGACAGGGCCTACGAGCAGTACTTC. Amino acids: CASSFDRAYEQYF.

The V call is TRBV5-1, the J call TRBJ2-3, with 12 bases identical to TRBD2. Germline CDR1 and CDR2: SGHRS and YFSETQ. This CDR3 comprises 15 residues. V shed 7 bases, J shed 4 bases, and the junction held 7 bases outside the gene matches. Here the CDR3 reads CASDSGLAGPDTQYF. In DNA form, the CDR3 reads TGCGCCAGCGATTCTGGACTAGCGGGACCAGATACGCAGTATTTT.

The sample holds many counts of this clonotype. V gene TRBV15 combines with J gene TRBJ2-7; D not resolved. The germline V and J ends were trimmed by 0 bases and 1 base, with 7 bases remaining between them. The germline CDR1 and CDR2 sequences are LNHNV and YYDKDF (reference sequence). The CDR3 covers 14 residues. The DNA of the CDR3 is TGTGCCACCAGCAGAGAAGGTCTTTCCTACGAGCAGTACTTC. Its protein is CATSREGLSYEQYF. Based on the CDR3 plus reference TRBV15 and TRBJ2-7, the full variable domain is DAMVIQNPRYQVTQFGKPVTLSCSQTLNHNVMYWYQQKSSQAPKLLFHYYDKDFNNEADTPDNFQSRRPNTSFCFLDIRSPGLGDTAMYLCATSREGLSYEQYFGPGTRLTVT.

This clonotype was counted only a few times. This sequence joins TRBV27 and TRBJ1-4, with D uncertain. Germline V gene sequence: CDR1 MNHEY, CDR2 SMNVEV (reference sequence). Trimming left V 3 bases short and J 6 bases short, with 11 bases between. The CDR3 extends over 14 amino acids. The CDR3 nucleotides read TGTGCCAGCAGTTTGGCTAGCCATCATGAAAAACTGTTTTTT. It yields the protein CASSLASHHEKLFF.

Ten or more counts support this clonotype. Sequence at one end of the junction differs from germline and may be a read error. The CDR3 region is CASSETGLSSNEQFF. As DNA, the CDR3 is TGTGCCAGCAGCGAAACGGGACTGTCCTCCAATGAGCAGTTCTTC. The chain has TRBV9 and TRBJ2-1, with a possible D match to TRBD2 (6 bases). This CDR3 comprises 15 residues. Germline V gives CDR1 SGDLS, CDR2 YYNGEE.

This clonotype was picked up many times. The chain joins TRBV20-1 to TRBJ1-3; D is undetermined. Looked up from germline, CDR1 is DFQATT and CDR2 is SNEGSKA (reference sequence). The CDR3 spans 14 residues. Trimming pared 3 bases from V and 4 bases from J, leaving 13 bases between. The CDR3 DNA is TGCAGTGCTAGTCGTAGGGCCACCGGAAACACCATATATTTT. Residues: CSASRRATGNTIYF.

This clonotype was seen only a few times. The chain employs TRBV3-1 and TRBJ2-3; 9 nucleotides align to TRBD2. CDR1 and CDR2 (germline): LGHDT, YNNKEL (reference sequence). Losses at the gene ends were 0 bases for V and 5 bases for J; bases not matched to a gene: 6. This CDR3 is built from 16 residues. DNA of the CDR3: TGTGCCAGCAGCCAAGATAGGCTAGCGGGGATAGATACGCAGTATTTT. It is translated as CASSQDRLAGIDTQYF.

The chain links TRBV12-3 or TRBV12-4 to TRBJ2-2; D unresolved. V gave up 6 bases and J gave up 6 bases, with 8 bases separating them. The CDR3 is made up of 12 amino acids. CDR3 sequence: CASSINAGELFF. CDR3 in DNA: TGTGCCAGCAGCATCAACGCCGGGGAGCTGTTTTTT.

This clonotype was picked up many times. The rearrangement links TRBV7-2 to TRBJ1-4; no clear D gene. Trimming shortened V by 5 bases and J by 11 bases, and 15 bases separated the two germline ends. CDR1 is SGHTA and CDR2 is FQGNSA in the germline V gene. CDR3 length: 13 residues. In nucleotides, the CDR3 is TGTGCCAGCAGCCCCAGCGACGTCCGGAAACTGTTTTTT. Its protein product is CASSPSDVRKLFF. Filled out from reference TRBV7-2 and TRBJ1-4, the complete variable domain reads GAGVSQSPSNKVTEKGKDVELRCDPISGHTALYWYRQSLGQGLEFLIYFQGNSAPDKSGLPSDRFSAERTGGSVSTLTIQRTQQEDSAVYLCASSPSDVRKLFFGSGTQLSVL.

This clonotype occurred many times. The chain employs TRBV20-1 and TRBJ2-1; the match to TRBD2 covers 11 bases. J gave up 7 bases and V 0 bases, and 11 bases lay outside the gene matches. Looked up from germline, CDR1 is DFQATT and CDR2 is SNEGSKA (reference sequence). The CDR3 runs to 17 residues. CDR3 amino acids: CSARDLWLAGGINEQFF. The CDR3, as DNA: TGCAGTGCTAGAGATCTCTGGTTAGCGGGAGGGATAAATGAGCAGTTCTTC.

This clonotype came up many times. The V and J genes are TRBV20-1 and TRBJ2-1; D is perhaps TRBD2 (6 bases). Trimming removed 7 bases from V and 3 bases from J, with 13 bases in between. This CDR3 spans 13 amino acids. Per the germline V gene, CDR1 is DFQATT and CDR2 is SNEGSKA (reference sequence). CDR3 amino acids: CSVSGPDYNEQFF. CDR3 in DNA: TGCAGTGTTAGCGGTCCGGACTACAATGAGCAGTTCTTC.

This clonotype showed up many times. The chain joins TRBV7-8 to TRBJ1-6; D is uncertain. This CDR3 has 13 residues. Germline V lookup: CDR1 SGHVS, CDR2 FQNEAQ. Deletions cut 5 bases from V and 7 bases from J, with 9 bases between. CDR3 in DNA: TGTGCCAGCAGCCTAGGACGGAATTCACCCCTCCACTTT. Protein product: CASSLGRNSPLHF.

The chain carries TRBV3-1 and TRBJ2-5, with 8 bases that match TRBD1. J lost 5 bases, V lost 3 bases, and 14 bases had no gene match. CDR1 is LGHDT and CDR2 is YNNKEL in the germline V gene (reference sequence). This CDR3 region has 17 residues. The CDR3 reads CASSQEPGQASGETQYF. CDR3 DNA: TGTGCCAGCAGCCAGGAACCGGGACAGGCCTCGGGGGAGACCCAGTACTTC.

The rearrangement joins TRBV20-1 to TRBJ2-7, with TRBD1 identical over 7 bases. V trimming: 5 bases; J trimming: 3 bases; junction bases outside the gene matches: 1. The CDR3 contains 11 residues. Germline V gene data show CDR1 as DFQATT and CDR2 as SNEGSKA (reference sequence). CDR3: CSARDSYEQYV. In nucleotides, the CDR3 is TGCAGTGCTCGGGACAGCTACGAGCAGTACGTC.

This clonotype has ten or more counts. V usage is TRBV7-2 and J usage is TRBJ1-1, with D unclear. Per germline, CDR1 SGHTA and CDR2 FQGNSA. The CDR3 consists of 12 residues. The V end lost 5 bases, the J end lost 11 bases, and 15 bases lay between the germline ends. The CDR3 sequence: CASSLPPEEAFF. DNA of the CDR3: TGTGCCAGCAGCCTTCCACCTGAGGAGGCTTTCTTT.

A word on this clonotype: A junction boundary mismatches the germline segment, possibly from a read error. The genes are TRBV7-8 and TRBJ1-5; D might be TRBD1 (5 bases). CDR3 length equals 16 residues. Germline V lookup: CDR1 SGHVS, CDR2 FQNEAQ. Written as DNA, the CDR3 is TGTGCCAGCAGCTTAATGGGGGTTATGAGCAATCAGCCCCAGAATTTT. It translates to CASSLMGVMSNQPQNF.

This clonotype was recorded many times. The rearrangement joins TRBV9 to TRBJ1-1, with 9 bases matching TRBD1. V gave up 4 bases and J gave up 4 bases; unmatched junction bases: 8. There are 15 residues in the CDR3. Germline V gene sequence: CDR1 SGDLS, CDR2 YYNGEE. The CDR3 loop reads CASSFHTGGGTEAFF. DNA of the CDR3: TGTGCCAGCAGCTTCCATACAGGGGGCGGCACTGAAGCTTTCTTT.